These 7 T cell receptor beta chains share one sample of origin, sequenced in a study of blood T cell repertoires in COVID-19. Sequencing was performed with immunoSEQ multiplex PCR; in TCRdb, only in-frame clones are kept and a portion is missing. Of about 300,000 clones in the sample, 65% to 85% were seen once. The sequencing sample was made of peripheral blood. These receptors all stem from a woman in her forties or fifties with acute or convalescent COVID-19.

The J gene is TRBJ1-2, the V gene TRBV2; a possible D gene is TRBD1 (6 bases). This CDR3 contains 13 residues. V lost 6 bases and J 4 bases, leaving 12 bases between the germline ends. The germline gives CDR1 SNHLY, CDR2 FYNNEI. The DNA for the CDR3 is TGTGCCAGCAGCCCGGGACAAAGCTATGGCTACACCTTC. It specifies CASSPGQSYGYTF.

The chain combines TRBV5-1 with TRBJ2-6, with 9 positions matching TRBD1. The V and J ends lost 2 bases and 2 bases, in that order; junction bases with no gene match: 5. CDR3 length equals 17 residues. Germline V gene data show CDR1 as SGHRS and CDR2 as YFSETQ. For the CDR3, the DNA is TGCGCCAGCAGCTTCACAGGGGGCGGCACTGGGGCCAACGTCCTGACTTTC. This codes for CASSFTGGGTGANVLTF.

The table lists this clone with a count of one. The CDR3 nucleotides are TGTGCCAGCAGCTTAGCGGGACAGGGGTTGGAGACCCAGTACTTC. As protein: CASSLAGQGLETQYF. This rearrangement joins TRBV11-3 to TRBJ2-5, with 10 bases that match TRBD1. This CDR3 has 15 amino acids. The trim removed 1 base at V and 5 bases at J, leaving 4 bases unmatched. Germline V gene data show CDR1 as SGHNT and CDR2 as YENEEA.

V gene TRBV7-2 combines with J gene TRBJ2-1; a weak D match, TRBD2 (6 bases). Germline V lookup: CDR1 SGHTA, CDR2 FQGNSA. CDR3 length: 16 residues. The V and J ends lost 1 base and 2 bases respectively, with 12 bases between them. CDR3 sequence: CASSLGRGIPYNEQFF. CDR3 bases: TGTGCCAGCAGCTTAGGGCGGGGCATCCCCTACAATGAGCAGTTCTTC.

This rearrangement joins TRBV30 to TRBJ1-5, with D possibly matching TRBD1 (6 bases). CDR1 is GTSNPN, CDR2 SVGIG, per germline (reference sequence). There are 15 residues in the CDR3. Trimming took off 3 bases at V and 3 bases at J, with 15 bases between the two ends. The CDR3 region is CAWRSTGSFNQPQHF. The DNA for the CDR3 is TGTGCCTGGAGATCAACAGGGAGTTTCAATCAGCCCCAGCATTTT.

The chain recombines TRBV5-1 with TRBJ2-1, with D unclear. V lost 6 bases and J 4 bases, leaving 14 bases between the germline ends. The germline CDR1 and CDR2 sequences are SGHRS and YFSETQ. CDR3 size: 14 residues. The CDR3 sequence: CASTLLQEYNEQFF. The CDR3 coding sequence is TGCGCCAGCACCCTCCTCCAGGAATACAATGAGCAGTTCTTC.

The chain employs TRBV5-5 and TRBJ1-5, with D unresolved. V gave up 5 bases and J gave up 3 bases, with 18 bases separating them. Germline assignment: CDR1 SGHKS and CDR2 YYEKEE (reference sequence). This CDR3 is built from 16 residues. CDR3 sequence reads: CASSPGVPLFNQPQHF. CDR3 DNA sequence: TGTGCCAGCAGTCCAGGTGTGCCCCTTTTCAATCAGCCCCAGCATTTT.